The T cell receptor beta chain under discussion was sequenced for a study of blood T cell repertoires in COVID-19. Whole-study context: Samples taken during acute and convalescent COVID-19 were collected in the United States, Italy and Spain. PBMCs, B-cell-depleted T cells, or T cells provided the cDNA or gDNA that made up the material.

Original analysis: Amplifying reference gene primers gave estimates of nucleated cell counts. Libraries were prepared by immunoSEQ multiplex PCR; TCRdb keeps only in-frame clonotypes and omits some of them. That table furnishes V, J and clone size, whereas the DNA furnished D and trimming. The table shows 56,000 or so clones, with roughly 90% occurring only once. Germline V CDR1 and CDR2: SNHLY, FYNNEI. Trimming removed 6 bases from V and 8 bases from J, with 7 bases in between. The CDR3 consists of 10 residues. The receptor comes from a human donor in a cohort sampled during active COVID-19. Sequenced material: peripheral blood. The chain joins TRBV2 to TRBJ1-1; D may be TRBD1 (6 bases). The CDR3 DNA reads as TGTGCCAGCAGCGGGACAGAAGCTTTCTTT. Residues: CASSGTEAFF. The variable domain in full, with the rest retrieved from reference TRBV2 and TRBJ1-1, is EPEVTQTPSHQVTQMGQEVILRCVPISNHLYFYWYRQILGQKVEFLVSFYNNEISEKSEIFDDQFSVERPDGSNFTLKIRSTKLEDSAMYFCASSGTEAFFGQGTRLTVV.